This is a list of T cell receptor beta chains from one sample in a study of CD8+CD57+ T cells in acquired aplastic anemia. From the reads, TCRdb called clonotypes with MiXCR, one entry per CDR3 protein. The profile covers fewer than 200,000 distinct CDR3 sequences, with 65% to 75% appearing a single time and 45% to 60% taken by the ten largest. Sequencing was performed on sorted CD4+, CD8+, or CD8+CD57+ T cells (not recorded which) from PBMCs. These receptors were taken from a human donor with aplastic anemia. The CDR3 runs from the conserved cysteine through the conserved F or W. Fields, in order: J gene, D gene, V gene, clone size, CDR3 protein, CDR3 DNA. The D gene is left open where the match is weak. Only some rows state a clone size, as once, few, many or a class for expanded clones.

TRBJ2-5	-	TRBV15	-	CATSRGAREQETQYF	TGTGCCACCAGCAGAGGAGCAAGGGAACAAGAGACCCAGTACTTC
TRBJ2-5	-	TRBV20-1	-	CSARDRTAGRETQYF	TGCAGTGCTAGAGATCGGACGGCTGGGAGAGAGACCCAGTACTTC
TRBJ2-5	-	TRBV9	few	CASSVESRVETQYF	TGTGCCAGCAGCGTAGAGAGCAGGGTTGAGACCCAGTACTTC
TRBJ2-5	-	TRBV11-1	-	CASSLGSLEGETQYF	TGTGCCAGCAGCTTAGGTTCCCTCGAGGGAGAGACCCAGTACTTC
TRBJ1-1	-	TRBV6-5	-	CASSYSTSGTEAFF	TGTGCCAGCAGTTACTCGACTAGCGGTACTGAAGCTTTCTTT
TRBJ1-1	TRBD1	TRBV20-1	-	CSPGTGGRTEAFF	TGCAGTCCCGGGACAGGGGGCCGCACTGAAGCTTTCTTT
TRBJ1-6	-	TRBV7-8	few	CASSLEEPGPNSPLHF	TGTGCCAGCAGCTTAGAGGAACCGGGACCCAATTCACCCCTCCACTTT
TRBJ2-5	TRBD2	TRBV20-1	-	CSARVGLAGGPQGTQYF	TGCAGTGCTAGGGTGGGACTAGCGGGGGGACCACAAGGGACCCAGTACTTC
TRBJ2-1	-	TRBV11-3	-	CASSSKLAVYNEQFF	TGTGCCAGCAGCTCCAAACTAGCAGTCTACAATGAGCAGTTCTTC
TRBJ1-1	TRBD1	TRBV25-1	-	CASIRTGDTENFF	TGTGCCAGCATCAGGACAGGCGACACTGAAAATTTCTTT
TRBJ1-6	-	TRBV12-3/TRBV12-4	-	CASSRDGDSPLHF	TGTGCCAGCAGTCGGGACGGAGATTCACCCCTCCACTTT
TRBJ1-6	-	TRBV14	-	CASSPDKPVSPLHF	TGTGCCAGCAGTCCCGACAAGCCCGTTTCACCCCTCCACTTT
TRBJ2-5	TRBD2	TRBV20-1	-	CSATLLAGLTGTQYF	TGCAGTGCCACCCTCTTAGCGGGGTTGACGGGGACCCAGTACTTC
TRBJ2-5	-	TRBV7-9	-	CASSLSPGWKTQYF	TGTGCCAGCAGCTTATCCCCAGGTTGGAAGACCCAGTACTTC
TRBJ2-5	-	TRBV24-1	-	CATSGAGTATQYF	TGTGCCACCAGTGGGGCAGGGACTGCGACCCAGTACTTC
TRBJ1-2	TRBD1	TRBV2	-	CASSGSGQGGYTF	TGTGCCAGCAGTGGCTCTGGACAGGGCGGTTACACCTTC
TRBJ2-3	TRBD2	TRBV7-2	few	CASRTSGGSDTQYF	TGTGCCAGCCGGACTAGCGGGGGATCAGATACGCAGTATTTT
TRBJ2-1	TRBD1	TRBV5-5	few	CASSYGTGRTEQFF	TGTGCCAGCAGCTACGGGACAGGGCGTACTGAGCAGTTCTTC
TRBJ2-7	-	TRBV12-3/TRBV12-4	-	CASSTVFQGRDEQYF	TGTGCCAGCAGTACTGTGTTCCAGGGGAGGGACGAGCAGTACTTC
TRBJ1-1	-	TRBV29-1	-	CSVPVGKVAEAFF	TGCAGCGTTCCCGTCGGGAAGGTCGCTGAAGCTTTCTTT
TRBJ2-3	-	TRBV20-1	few	CSARVGGSTDTQYF	TGCAGTGCTAGAGTTGGCGGGAGCACAGATACGCAGTATTTT
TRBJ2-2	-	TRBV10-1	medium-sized	CASSEGETPNTGELFF	TGCGCCAGCAGTGAGGGGGAAACCCCCAACACCGGGGAGCTGTTTTTT
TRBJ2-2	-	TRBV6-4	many	CASSDKGTGELFF	TGTGCCAGCAGTGATAAAGGGACCGGGGAGCTGTTTTTT
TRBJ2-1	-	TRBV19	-	CASSLNRGNEQFF	TGTGCCAGCAGCTTGAATAGGGGGAATGAGCAGTTCTTC
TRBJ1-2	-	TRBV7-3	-	CASSGYPKQEILGYTF	TGTGCCAGCAGCGGATACCCCAAACAGGAAATTCTGGGCTACACCTTC
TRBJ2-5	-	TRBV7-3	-	CASSLAGDKQETQYF	TGTGCCAGCAGCTTAGCGGGGGACAAGCAAGAGACCCAGTACTTC
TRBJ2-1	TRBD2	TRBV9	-	CASSVVGSGPNEQFF	TGTGCCAGCAGCGTAGTCGGTAGCGGGCCCAATGAGCAGTTCTTC
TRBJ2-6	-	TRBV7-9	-	CASSLGLAPSGANVLTF	TGTGCCAGCAGCTTGGGGCTAGCACCTTCTGGGGCCAACGTCCTGACTTTC
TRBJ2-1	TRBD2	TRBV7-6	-	CASSLVIAGGVNEQFF	TGTGCCAGCAGCTTAGTCATAGCGGGAGGTGTGAATGAGCAGTTCTTC
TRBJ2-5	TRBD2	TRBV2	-	CASSAGTSGETQYF	TGTGCCAGCAGCGCCGGGACTAGCGGGGAGACCCAGTACTTC
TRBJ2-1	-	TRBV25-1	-	CASSWSVRAYEQFF	TGTGCCAGTAGTTGGTCCGTAAGGGCTTATGAGCAGTTCTTC
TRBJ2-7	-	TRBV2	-	CASSASSTYEQYF	TGTGCCAGCAGTGCTTCCAGCACCTACGAGCAGTACTTC
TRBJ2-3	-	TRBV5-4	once	CASTLDGSSTDTQYF	TGTGCCAGCACCCTCGACGGGAGTAGTACAGATACGCAGTATTTT
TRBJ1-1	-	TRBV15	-	CATSRDRGPATTEAFF	TGTGCCACCAGCAGAGACAGGGGCCCAGCGACGACTGAAGCTTTCTTT
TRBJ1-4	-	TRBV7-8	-	CASSLVGGANEKLFF	TGTGCCAGCAGCTTAGTAGGAGGGGCTAATGAAAAACTGTTTTTT
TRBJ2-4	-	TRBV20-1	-	CSVSGLAKNIQYF	TGCAGCGTTAGCGGTCTCGCGAAAAACATTCAGTACTTC
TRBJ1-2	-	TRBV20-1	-	CSARVGYTF	TGCAGTGCTAGGGTTGGCTACACCTTC
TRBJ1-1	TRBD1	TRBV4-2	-	CASSLAGTGEAFF	TGTGCCAGCAGCCTTGCTGGGACAGGTGAAGCTTTCTTT
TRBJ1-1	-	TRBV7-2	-	CASRQQRNTEAFF	TGTGCCAGCAGGCAACAGAGGAACACTGAAGCTTTCTTT